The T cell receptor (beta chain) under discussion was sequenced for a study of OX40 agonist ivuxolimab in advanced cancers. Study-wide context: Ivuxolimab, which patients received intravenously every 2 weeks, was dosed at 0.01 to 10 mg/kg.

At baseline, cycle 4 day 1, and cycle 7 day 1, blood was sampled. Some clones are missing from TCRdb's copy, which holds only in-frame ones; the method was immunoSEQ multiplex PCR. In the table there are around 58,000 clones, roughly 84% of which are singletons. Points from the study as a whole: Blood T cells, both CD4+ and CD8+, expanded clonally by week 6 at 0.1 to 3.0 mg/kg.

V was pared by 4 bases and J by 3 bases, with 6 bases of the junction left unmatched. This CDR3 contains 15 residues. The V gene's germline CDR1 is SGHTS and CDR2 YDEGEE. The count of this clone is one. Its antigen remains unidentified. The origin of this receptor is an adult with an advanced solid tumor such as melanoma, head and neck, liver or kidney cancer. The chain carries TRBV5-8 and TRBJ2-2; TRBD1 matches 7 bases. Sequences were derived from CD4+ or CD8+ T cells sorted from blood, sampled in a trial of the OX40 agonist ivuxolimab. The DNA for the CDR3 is TGTGCCAGCAGCATTCGGACAGGTTACACCGGGGAGCTGTTTTTT. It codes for CASSIRTGYTGELFF.